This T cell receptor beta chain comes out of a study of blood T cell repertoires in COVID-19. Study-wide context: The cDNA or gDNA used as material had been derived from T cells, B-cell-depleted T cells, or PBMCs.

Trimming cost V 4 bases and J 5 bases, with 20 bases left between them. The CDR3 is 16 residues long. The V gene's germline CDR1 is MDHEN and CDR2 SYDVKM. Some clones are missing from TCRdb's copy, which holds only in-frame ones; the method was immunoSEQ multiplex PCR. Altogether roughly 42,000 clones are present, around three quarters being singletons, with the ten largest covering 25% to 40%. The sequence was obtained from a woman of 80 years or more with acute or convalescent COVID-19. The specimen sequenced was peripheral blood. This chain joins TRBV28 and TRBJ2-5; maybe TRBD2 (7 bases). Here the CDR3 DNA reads TGTGCCAGCAGTTCCGCCTCGGGGGGCTGGAGGGAGACCCAGTACTTC. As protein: CASSSASGGWRETQYF.